The clone carrying this TCR beta chain has just a few counts. MiXCR, applied by TCRdb to the 5' RACE reads, yields one record per CDR3 protein. The sample comprises about 320,000 distinct CDR3 sequences, approximately 4.3% of which are singletons, and approximately 19% rests with the top ten. This entry comes from a study of T cells after yellow fever vaccination. Trimming took off 6 bases at V and 6 bases at J, with 14 bases between the two ends. Germline V gene lookup returns CDR1 MNHEY and CDR2 SMNVEV (reference sequence). The CDR3 is made up of 13 amino acids. Source: PBMCs, taken 15 days after the yellow fever booster vaccination. This chain connects TRBV27 to TRBJ1-1; D might be TRBD1 (5 bases). This sequence was found in a young man who received the YFV17D yellow fever vaccine. DNA of the CDR3: TGTGCCAGCAGCTGGGGAGGGGACGCTGAAGCTTTCTTT. Protein sequence: CASSWGGDAEAFF.